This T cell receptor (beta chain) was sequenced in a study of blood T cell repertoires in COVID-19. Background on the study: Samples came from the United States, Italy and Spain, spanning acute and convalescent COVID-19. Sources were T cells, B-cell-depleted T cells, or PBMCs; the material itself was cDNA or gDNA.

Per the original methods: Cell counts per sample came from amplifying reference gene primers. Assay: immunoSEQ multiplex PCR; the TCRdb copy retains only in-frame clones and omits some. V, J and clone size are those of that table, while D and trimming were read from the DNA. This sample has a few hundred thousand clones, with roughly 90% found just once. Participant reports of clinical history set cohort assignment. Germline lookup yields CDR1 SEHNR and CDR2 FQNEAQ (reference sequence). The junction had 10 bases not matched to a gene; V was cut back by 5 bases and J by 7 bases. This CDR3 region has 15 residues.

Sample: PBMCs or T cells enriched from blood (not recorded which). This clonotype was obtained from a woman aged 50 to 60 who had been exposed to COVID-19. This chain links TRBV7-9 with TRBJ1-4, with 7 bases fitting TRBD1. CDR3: CASSTRQGGGEKLFF. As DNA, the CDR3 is TGTGCCAGCAGCACCCGACAGGGAGGAGGTGAAAAACTGTTTTTT.